The clone carrying this TCR beta chain was seen a handful of times. The CDR3 has 12 amino acids. CDR1 LNHNV and CDR2 YYDKDF come from the germline V gene (reference sequence). The V gene lost 5 bases and the J gene lost 4 bases, with 9 bases spanning the gap. Participant age was about 18 to 89 years, and participants resided in fewer than 30 US areas. These data originate in a study of blood T cell repertoires in COVID-19. Study in general: The cDNA or gDNA used as material had been derived from T cells, B-cell-depleted T cells, or PBMCs.

Per the study methods: Estimates of nucleated cell counts were drawn from the amplification of reference gene primers. Some clones are missing from TCRdb's copy, which holds only in-frame ones; the method was immunoSEQ multiplex PCR. Clone size and V and J calls were adopted from that table, with D and trimming inferred from the DNA. The sample records a few hundred thousand clones, about 80% being singletons. The specimen sequenced was PBMCs or T cells enriched from blood (not recorded which). The chain joins TRBV15 to TRBJ2-7, with D perhaps TRBD2 (6 bases). This TCR was sampled from a middle-aged man who had recovered from COVID-19. The CDR3 here is CATSAGIYEQYF. The CDR3 DNA reads TGTGCCACCAGCGCGGGGATTTACGAGCAGTACTTC.